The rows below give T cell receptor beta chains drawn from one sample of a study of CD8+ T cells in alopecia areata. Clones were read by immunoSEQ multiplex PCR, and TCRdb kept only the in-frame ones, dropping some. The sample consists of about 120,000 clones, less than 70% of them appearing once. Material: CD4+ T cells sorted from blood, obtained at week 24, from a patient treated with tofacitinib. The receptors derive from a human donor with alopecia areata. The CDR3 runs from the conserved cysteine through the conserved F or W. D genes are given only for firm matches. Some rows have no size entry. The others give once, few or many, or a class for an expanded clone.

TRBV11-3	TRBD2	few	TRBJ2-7	TGTGCCAGCAGCAATAGCGGGGGGGCCTCCTACGAGCAGTACTTC	CASSNSGGASYEQYF
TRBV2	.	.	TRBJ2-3	TGTGCCAGCAGTGAAAGACGAGATACGCAGTATTTT	CASSERRDTQYF
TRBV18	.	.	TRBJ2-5	TGTGCCAGCTCTCGAACCGAGCAAGAGACCCAGTACTTC	CASSRTEQETQYF
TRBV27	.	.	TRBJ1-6	TGTGCCAGCAGCTCGACAATTAGTAATTCACCCCTCCACTTT	CASSSTISNSPLHF
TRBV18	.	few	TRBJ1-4	TGTGCCAGCTCACCACTCGGTGCGAGGCTGTTTTTT	CASSPLGARLFF
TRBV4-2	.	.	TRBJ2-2	TGTGCCAGCAGCCAGGAGGGGAGGGGGGAGCTGTTTTTT	CASSQEGRGELFF
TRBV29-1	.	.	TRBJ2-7	TGCAGCGCTGGGGGGAGCTCCTACGAGCAGTACTTC	CSAGGSSYEQYF
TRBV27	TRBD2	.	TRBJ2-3	TGTGCCAGCAGTTTGGAGCGGGGGAACACAGATACGCAGTATTTT	CASSLERGNTDTQYF
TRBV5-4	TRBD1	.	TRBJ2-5	TGTGCCAGCAGCATGTGGGACAGGGGAGAGACCCAGTACTTC	CASSMWDRGETQYF
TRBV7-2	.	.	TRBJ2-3	TGTGCCAGCAGCTTAGCGGCCTACACAGATACGCAGTATTTT	CASSLAAYTDTQYF
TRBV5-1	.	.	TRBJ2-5	TGCGCCAGCAGCTTGGGAGGCAGCCAAGAGACCCAGTACTTC	CASSLGGSQETQYF
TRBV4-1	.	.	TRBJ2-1	TGCGCCAGCAGCCAAGATCGGGGGAGTTCCTACAATGAGCAGTTCTTC	CASSQDRGSSYNEQFF
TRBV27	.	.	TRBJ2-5	TGTGCCAGCAGTTTATGGGCAGGGTCGGGCGAGACCCAGTACTTC	CASSLWAGSGETQYF
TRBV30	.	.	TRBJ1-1	TGTGCCTGGAGGACTGGCTGGGACACTGAAGCTTTCTTT	CAWRTGWDTEAFF
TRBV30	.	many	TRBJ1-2	TGTCTGGTGGAGGGTTATGGCTACACCTTC	CLVEGYGYTF
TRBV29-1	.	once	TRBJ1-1	TGCAGCGCACACTCGAACACTGAAGCTTTCTTT	CSAHSNTEAFF
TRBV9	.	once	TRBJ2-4	TGTGCCAGCAGCGTATCCCCCCACATTGAAAACATTCAGTACTTC	CASSVSPHIENIQYF
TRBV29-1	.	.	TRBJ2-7	TGCAGCGTTGAAGATCTTTCCTACGAGCAGTACTTC	CSVEDLSYEQYF
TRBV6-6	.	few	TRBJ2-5	TGTGCCAGCAGTTACTCCACAGGGAGGGAGACCCAGTACTTC	CASSYSTGRETQYF
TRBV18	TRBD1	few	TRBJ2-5	TGTGCCAGCTCACCAGGGACAGGTTACAGAGGGCAGTACTTC	CASSPGTGYRGQYF
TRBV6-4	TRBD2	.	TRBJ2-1	TGTGCCAGCAGTGAACAACCGGGGGGGCCGAATGAGCAGTTCTTC	CASSEQPGGPNEQFF
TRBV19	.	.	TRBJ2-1	TGTGCCAGTCACGGGGAGTCCGTCGGGGGTGAGCAGTTCTTC	CASHGESVGGEQFF
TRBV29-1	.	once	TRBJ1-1	TGCAGCGTTGAGGAAACAGGGCACACTGAAGCTTTCTTT	CSVEETGHTEAFF
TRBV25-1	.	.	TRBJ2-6	TGTGCCAGCAGTTCCTCGGCAGGGGGGGCTCGTGGGGCCAACGTCCTGACTTTC	CASSSSAGGARGANVLTF
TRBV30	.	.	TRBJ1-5	TGTGCCCTCGCCGCAGGGGAAGGACAGCCCCAGCATTTT	CALAAGEGQPQHF
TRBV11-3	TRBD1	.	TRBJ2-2	TGTGCCAGCAGCCATAGACAGGGGATGAACACCGGGGAGCTGTTTTTT	CASSHRQGMNTGELFF
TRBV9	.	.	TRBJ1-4	TGTGCCAGCAGCGTAGCTCCGGTTAATGAAAAACTGTTTTTT	CASSVAPVNEKLFF
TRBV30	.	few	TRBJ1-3	TGTGCCTGGAGCAAGGGGAAGCTCTCTGGAAACACCATATATTTT	CAWSKGKLSGNTIYF
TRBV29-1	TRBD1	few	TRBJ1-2	TGCAGCGTCTCCGGGACAGTTGTGGGCTACACCTTC	CSVSGTVVGYTF
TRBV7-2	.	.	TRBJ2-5	TGTGCCAGCAGCTTAGGGCGCGGGGGCCCCCTCCAAGAGACCCAGTACTTC	CASSLGRGGPLQETQYF
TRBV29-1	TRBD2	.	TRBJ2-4	TGCAGCGCTCACGAAACCGGGACTAATTATAACATTCAGTACTTC	CSAHETGTNYNIQYF
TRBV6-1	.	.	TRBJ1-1	TGTGCCAGCAGTCCTTTTAGGGGTGAAGCTTTCTTT	CASSPFRGEAFF
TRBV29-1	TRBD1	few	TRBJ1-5	TGCAGCGTTCGGACAGGGCCCAATCAGCCCCAGCATTTT	CSVRTGPNQPQHF
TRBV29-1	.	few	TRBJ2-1	TGCAGCGTTGGGGGGAATGAGCAGTTCTTC	CSVGGNEQFF
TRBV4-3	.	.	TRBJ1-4	TGCGCCAGCAGCCAAGATCACCCCGCAACTAATGAAAAACTGTTTTTT	CASSQDHPATNEKLFF
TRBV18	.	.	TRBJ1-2	TGTGCCAGCTCCGCCGGAGGGGAGCAAGGCTACACCTTC	CASSAGGEQGYTF
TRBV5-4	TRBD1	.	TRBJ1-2	TGTGCCAGCAGCCCCGGACAGGTCTATGGCTACACCTTC	CASSPGQVYGYTF
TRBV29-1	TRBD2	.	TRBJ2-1	TGCAGCGTTGTTCCAACTAGCGGGGGGGTCCAACTCTCCTACAATGAGCAGTTCTTC	CSVVPTSGGVQLSYNEQFF
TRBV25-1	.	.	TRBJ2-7	TGTGCCAGCAGTGAAGAGGACAGCTCCTACGAGCAGTACTTC	CASSEEDSSYEQYF
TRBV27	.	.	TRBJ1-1	TGTGCCAGCAGTTTATCGCGAAACACTGAAGCTTTCTTT	CASSLSRNTEAFF
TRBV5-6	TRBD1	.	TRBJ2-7	TGTGCCAGCAGCCCAGGACAGGATGAGCAGTACTTC	CASSPGQDEQYF
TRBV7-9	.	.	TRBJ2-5	TGTGCCAGCAGCGCCAGAAACCAAGAGACCCAGTACTTC	CASSARNQETQYF
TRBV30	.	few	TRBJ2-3	TGTGCCTGGAGTGTACGAGGAGCCGGATCGCAGTATTTT	CAWSVRGAGSQYF
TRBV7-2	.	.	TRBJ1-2	TGTGCCAGCAGCCGTGAGAACGGGGGCTATGGCTACACCTTC	CASSRENGGYGYTF
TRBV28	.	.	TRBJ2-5	TGTGCCAGCACCGAGGGGGAGACCCAGTACTTC	CASTEGETQYF
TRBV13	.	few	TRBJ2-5	TGTGCCAGCAGCTTAGCCCACAAAGCGGAGACCCAGTACTTC	CASSLAHKAETQYF
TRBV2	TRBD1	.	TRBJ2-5	TGTGCCACCGTACAGGGGCAGTTAGGGGAGACCCAGTACTTC	CATVQGQLGETQYF
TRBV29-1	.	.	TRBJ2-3	TGCAGCGTTCGAAGGGGGTCGATAGGAGGAGATACGCAGTATTTT	CSVRRGSIGGDTQYF
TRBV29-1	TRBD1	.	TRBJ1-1	TGCAGCGTGGGGGACAGCCTGAACACTGAAGCTTTCTTT	CSVGDSLNTEAFF
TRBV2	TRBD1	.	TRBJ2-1	TGTGCCAGCAGTGGAACGACAGGGGGCCGCGAGCAGTTCTTC	CASSGTTGGREQFF
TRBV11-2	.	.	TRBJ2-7	TGTGCCAGCAGCCGATGGACGAATACCTACGAGCAGTACTTC	CASSRWTNTYEQYF
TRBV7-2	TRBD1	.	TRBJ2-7	TGTGCCAGCAGCCCCCGACAGGGACCCTACGAGCAGTACTTC	CASSPRQGPYEQYF
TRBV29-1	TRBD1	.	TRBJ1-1	TGCAGCGTTGCGCCAGGGGGAGCCACTGAAGCTTTCTTT	CSVAPGGATEAFF